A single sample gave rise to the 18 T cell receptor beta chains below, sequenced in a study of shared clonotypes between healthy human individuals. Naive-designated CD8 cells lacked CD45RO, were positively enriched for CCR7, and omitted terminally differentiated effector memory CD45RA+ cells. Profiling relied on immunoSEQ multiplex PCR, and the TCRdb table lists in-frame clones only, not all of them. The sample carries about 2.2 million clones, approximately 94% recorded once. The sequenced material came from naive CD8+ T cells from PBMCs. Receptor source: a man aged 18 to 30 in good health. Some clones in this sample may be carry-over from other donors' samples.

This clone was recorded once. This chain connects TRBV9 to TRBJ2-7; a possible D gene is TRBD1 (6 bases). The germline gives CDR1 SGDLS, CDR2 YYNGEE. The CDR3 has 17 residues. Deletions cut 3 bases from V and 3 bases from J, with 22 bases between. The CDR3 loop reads CASSGGGPDRPYYEQYF. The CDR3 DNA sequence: TGTGCCAGCAGCGGGGGCGGCCCGGACAGACCATACTACGAGCAGTACTTC.

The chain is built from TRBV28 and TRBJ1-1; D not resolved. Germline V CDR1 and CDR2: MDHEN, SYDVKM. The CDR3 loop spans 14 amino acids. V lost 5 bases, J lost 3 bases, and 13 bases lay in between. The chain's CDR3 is CASSQPSTHTEAFF. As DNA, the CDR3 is TGTGCCAGCAGTCAACCTTCGACCCACACTGAAGCTTTCTTT.

The CDR3 protein is CASNLTPRGGTEAFF. The CDR3 DNA is TGTGCCAGCAATTTGACACCGAGGGGTGGGACTGAAGCTTTCTTT. The J gene is TRBJ1-1, the V gene TRBV27; tentatively, D is TRBD1 (5 bases). This CDR3 has 15 residues. The germline V gene encodes CDR1 MNHEY and CDR2 SMNVEV (reference sequence). The V gene lost 7 bases and the J gene lost 5 bases, with 20 bases spanning the gap.

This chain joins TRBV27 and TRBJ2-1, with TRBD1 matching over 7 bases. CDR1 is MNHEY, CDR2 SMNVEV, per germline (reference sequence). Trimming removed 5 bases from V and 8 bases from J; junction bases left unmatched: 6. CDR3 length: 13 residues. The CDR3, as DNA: TGTGCCAGCAGTATTCAGGGGGTGGATGAGCAGTTCTTC. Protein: CASSIQGVDEQFF.

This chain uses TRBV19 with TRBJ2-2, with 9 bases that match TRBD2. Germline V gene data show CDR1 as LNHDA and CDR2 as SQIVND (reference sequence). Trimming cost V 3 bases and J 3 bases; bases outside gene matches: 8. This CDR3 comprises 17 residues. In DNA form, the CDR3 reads TGTGCCAGTAGTATCCCCCAGGAGCGGGAGGACACCGGGGAGCTGTTTTTT. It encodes CASSIPQEREDTGELFF.

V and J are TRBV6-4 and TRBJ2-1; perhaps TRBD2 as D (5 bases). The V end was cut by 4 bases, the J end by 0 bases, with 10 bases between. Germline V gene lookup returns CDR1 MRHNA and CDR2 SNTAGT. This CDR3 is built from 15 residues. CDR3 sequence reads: CASSVARSSYNEQFF. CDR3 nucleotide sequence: TGTGCCAGCAGTGTAGCGCGCAGCTCCTACAATGAGCAGTTCTTC.

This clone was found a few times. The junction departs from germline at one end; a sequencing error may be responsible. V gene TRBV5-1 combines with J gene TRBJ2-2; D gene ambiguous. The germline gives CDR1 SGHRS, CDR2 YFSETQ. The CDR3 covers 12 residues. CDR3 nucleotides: TGCGCCAGCAGCTTGGAAGACGGCACCATGAAATTT. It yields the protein CASSLEDGTMKF.

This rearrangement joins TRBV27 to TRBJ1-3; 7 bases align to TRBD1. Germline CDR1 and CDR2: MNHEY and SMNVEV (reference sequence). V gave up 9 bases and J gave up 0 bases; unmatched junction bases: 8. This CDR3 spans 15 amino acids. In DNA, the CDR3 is TGTGCCAGTCGTCAGGGGGGCTACTCTGGAAACACCATATATTTT. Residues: CASRQGGYSGNTIYF.

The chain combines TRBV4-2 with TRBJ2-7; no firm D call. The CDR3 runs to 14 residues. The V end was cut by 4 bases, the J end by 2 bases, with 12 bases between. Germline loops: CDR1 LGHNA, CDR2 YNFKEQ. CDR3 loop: CASSPRVETYEQYF. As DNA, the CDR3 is TGTGCCAGCAGCCCCCGGGTCGAAACCTACGAGCAGTACTTC.

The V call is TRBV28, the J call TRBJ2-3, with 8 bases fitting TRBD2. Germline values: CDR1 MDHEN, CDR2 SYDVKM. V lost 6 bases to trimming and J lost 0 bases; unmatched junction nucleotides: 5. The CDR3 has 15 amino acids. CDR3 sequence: CASSRTSSSTDTQYF. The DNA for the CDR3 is TGTGCCAGCAGCCGGACTAGCTCTAGCACAGATACGCAGTATTTT.

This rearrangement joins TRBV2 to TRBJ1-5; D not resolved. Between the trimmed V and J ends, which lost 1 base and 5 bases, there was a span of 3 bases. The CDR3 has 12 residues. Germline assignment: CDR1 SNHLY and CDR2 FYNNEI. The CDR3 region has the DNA TGTGCCAGCAGTGAAGGGTATCAGCCCCAGCATTTT. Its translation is CASSEGYQPQHF.

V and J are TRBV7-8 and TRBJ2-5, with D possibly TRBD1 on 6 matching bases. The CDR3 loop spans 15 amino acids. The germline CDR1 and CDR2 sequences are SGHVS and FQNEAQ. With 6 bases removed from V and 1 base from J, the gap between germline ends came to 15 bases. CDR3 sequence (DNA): TGTGCCAGCAGAAACGGACAGAGCATCCAAGAGACCCAGTACTTC. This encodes CASRNGQSIQETQYF.

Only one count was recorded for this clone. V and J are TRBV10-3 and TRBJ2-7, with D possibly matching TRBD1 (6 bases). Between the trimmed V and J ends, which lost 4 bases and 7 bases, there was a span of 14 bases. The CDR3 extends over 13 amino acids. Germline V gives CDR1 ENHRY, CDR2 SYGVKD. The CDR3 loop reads CAISGRGSEEQYF. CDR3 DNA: TGTGCCATCAGTGGCAGGGGTTCTGAGGAGCAGTACTTC.

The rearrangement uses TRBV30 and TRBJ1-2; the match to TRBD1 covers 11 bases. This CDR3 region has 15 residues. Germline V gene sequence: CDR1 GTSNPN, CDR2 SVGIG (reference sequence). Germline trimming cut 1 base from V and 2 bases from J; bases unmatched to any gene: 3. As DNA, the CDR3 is TGTGCCTGGAGTGCCGGGACAGGGGGGAACTATGGCTACACCTTC. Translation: CAWSAGTGGNYGYTF.

The CDR3 protein is CSVWGEPNEQFF. DNA for the CDR3: TGCAGCGTTTGGGGGGAGCCCAATGAGCAGTTCTTC. The gene calls are TRBV29-1 and TRBJ2-1, with D perhaps matching TRBD2 (6 bases). The CDR3 contains 12 residues. CDR1 and CDR2 (germline): SQVTM, ANQGSEA. Deletions cut 5 bases from V and 6 bases from J, with 11 bases between.

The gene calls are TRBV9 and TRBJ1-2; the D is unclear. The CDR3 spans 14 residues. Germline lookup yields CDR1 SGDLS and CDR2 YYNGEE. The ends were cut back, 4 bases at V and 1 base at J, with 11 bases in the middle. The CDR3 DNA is TGTGCCAGCAGCCCAGACTGGGGTAACTATGGCTACACCTTC. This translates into CASSPDWGNYGYTF.

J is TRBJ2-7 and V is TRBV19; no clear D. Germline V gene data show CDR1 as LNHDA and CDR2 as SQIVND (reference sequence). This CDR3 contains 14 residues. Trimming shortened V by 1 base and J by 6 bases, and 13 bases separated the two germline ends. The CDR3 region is CASSIGGPLIEQYF. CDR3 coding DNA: TGTGCCAGTAGTATAGGGGGTCCCTTGATCGAGCAGTACTTC.

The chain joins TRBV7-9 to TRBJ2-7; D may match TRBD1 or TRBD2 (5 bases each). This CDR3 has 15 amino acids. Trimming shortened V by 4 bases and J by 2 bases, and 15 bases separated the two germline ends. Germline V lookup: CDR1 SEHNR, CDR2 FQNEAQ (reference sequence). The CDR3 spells CASSSTGTDPYEQYF. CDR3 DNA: TGTGCCAGCAGCTCGACCGGGACGGATCCCTACGAGCAGTACTTC. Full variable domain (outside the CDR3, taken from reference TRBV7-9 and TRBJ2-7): DTGVSQNPRHKITKRGQNVTFRCDPISEHNRLYWYRQTLGQGPEFLTYFQNEAQLEKSRLLSDRFSAERPKGSFSTLEIQRTEQGDSAMYLCASSSTGTDPYEQYFGPGTRLTVT.